This T cell receptor (beta chain) was recorded in a study of OX40 agonist ivuxolimab in advanced cancers. Sequencing was performed with immunoSEQ multiplex PCR; in TCRdb, only in-frame clones are kept and a portion is missing. The sample yields over 45,000 clones, just over 85% seen once. Enrollment shut out patients with autoimmune disease history or systemic immunosuppression. The study's findings and limits: Low clonal expansion, among the lowest seen, marked partial responders at 0.1-3.0 mg/kg. The specificity for antigen of the expanded peripheral T cells was not determined. Averaging showed that CD8+ T cells had more expanded clones than CD4+ did.

Note on this clone: Its antigen is unidentified.

The V end lost 7 bases, the J end lost 5 bases, and 16 bases lay between the germline ends. The CDR3 spans 14 residues. Germline V gene sequence: CDR1 MDHEN, CDR2 SYDVKM. The TCR originated in an adult with an advanced solid tumor such as melanoma, head and neck, liver or kidney cancer. This specimen consisted of CD4+ or CD8+ T cells sorted from blood, obtained in a trial of the OX40 agonist ivuxolimab. V gene TRBV28 combines with J gene TRBJ2-3, with D possibly matching TRBD1 (8 bases). The CDR3 coding sequence is TGTGCCAGCAAACAGGGGGGGGCGATAGATACGCAGTATTTT. Its translation: CASKQGGAIDTQYF.